The clone carrying this T cell receptor (beta chain) came up many times. What it recognizes is unknown. The data belong to a study of regulatory T cells in long-lasting Graves disease. General study results and limits: Those with persistent disease had in common more public clonotypes (approximately 2,500) than new patients (about 900).

Documented time point: newly diagnosed GD, antithyroid drugs for less than 3 months. Isolated PBMC RNA provided the starting material for the TCR library. Looked up from germline, CDR1 is SNHLY and CDR2 is FYNNEI. V shed 6 bases and J 7 bases; nucleotides not matched to a gene: 3. The CDR3 has 12 residues. Arm-PCR of CDR3 regions and iRepertoire HTBI primers were the basis on which TCR beta libraries were built. TCRdb reanalysed the multiplex PCR reads using MiXCR and keeps one entry per CDR3 protein. The sample includes 550,000 to 650,000 distinct CDR3 sequences, 16% seen only once; the top ten take about 12%. This sample was shared with a second study, whose subject was T cells in Graves' hyperthyroidism and ophthalmopathy. As reported in that work: During a first-round RT-PCR of the TCR CDR3, the HTBI primer set was used.

Specimen: peripheral blood mononuclear cells (PBMCs), collected at new diagnosis, from a patient treated with antithyroid drugs. The gene calls are TRBV2 and TRBJ2-1; 7 positions agree with TRBD1. The source is a man aged 18 to 29 with Graves disease. This chain's CDR3 is CASRNRGNEQFF. CDR3 bases: TGTGCCAGCAGGAACAGGGGTAATGAGCAGTTCTTC.